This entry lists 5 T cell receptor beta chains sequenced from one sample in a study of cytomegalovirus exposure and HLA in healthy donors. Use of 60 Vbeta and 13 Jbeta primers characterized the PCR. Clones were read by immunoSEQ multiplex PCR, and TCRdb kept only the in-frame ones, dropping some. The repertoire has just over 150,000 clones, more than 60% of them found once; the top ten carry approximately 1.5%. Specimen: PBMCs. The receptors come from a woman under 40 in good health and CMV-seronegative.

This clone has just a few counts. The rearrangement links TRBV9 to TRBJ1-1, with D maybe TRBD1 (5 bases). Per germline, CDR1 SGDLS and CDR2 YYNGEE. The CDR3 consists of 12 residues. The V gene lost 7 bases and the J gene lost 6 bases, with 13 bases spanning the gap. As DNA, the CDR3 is TGTGCCAGCCAGGGTTTCGGCGCTGAAGCTTTCTTT. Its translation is CASQGFGAEAFF.

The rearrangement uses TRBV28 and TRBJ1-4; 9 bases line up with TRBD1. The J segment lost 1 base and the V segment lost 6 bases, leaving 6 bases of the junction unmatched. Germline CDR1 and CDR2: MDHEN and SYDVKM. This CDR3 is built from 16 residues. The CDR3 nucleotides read TGTGCCAGCAGCAGATCGGACAGGGGAACTAATGAAAAACTGTTTTTT. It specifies CASSRSDRGTNEKLFF.

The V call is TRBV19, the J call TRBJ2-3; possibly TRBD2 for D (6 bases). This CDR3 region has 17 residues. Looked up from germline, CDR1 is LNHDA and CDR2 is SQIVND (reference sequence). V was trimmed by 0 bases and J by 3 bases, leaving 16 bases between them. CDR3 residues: CASSIDPTSWGTDTQYF. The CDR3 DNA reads TGTGCCAGTAGTATAGATCCGACTAGTTGGGGGACAGATACGCAGTATTTT.

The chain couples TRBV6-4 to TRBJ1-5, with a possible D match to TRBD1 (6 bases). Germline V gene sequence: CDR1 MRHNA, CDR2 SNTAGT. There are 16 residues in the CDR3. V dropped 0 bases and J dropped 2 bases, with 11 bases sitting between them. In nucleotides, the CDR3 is TGTGCCAGCAGTGACTCGGGCAGGGGTGGCAATCAGCCCCAGCATTTT. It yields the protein CASSDSGRGGNQPQHF.

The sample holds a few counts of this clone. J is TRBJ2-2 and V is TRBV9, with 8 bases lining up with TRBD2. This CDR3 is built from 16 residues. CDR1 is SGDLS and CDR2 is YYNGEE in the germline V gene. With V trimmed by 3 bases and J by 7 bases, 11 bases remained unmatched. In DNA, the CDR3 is TGTGCCAGCAGCGGAACGGGGACTAGAAGAAACGGGGAGCTGTTTTTT. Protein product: CASSGTGTRRNGELFF.